These T cell receptor beta chains were read from a single sample in a study of memory CD4+ T cells and cytomegalovirus serostatus. Sequencing used immunoSEQ multiplex PCR; TCRdb keeps in-frame clones, though not all of them. This sample has just over 40,000 clones, with around 79% found just once. Material for sequencing was memory CD4+ T cells from blood. All receptors derive from an adult in good health and CMV-seronegative. The CDR3 runs from the conserved cysteine through the conserved F or W. Size is omitted from some rows. Given values are once, few, many or a class for expanded clones.

cdr3_length,clone_size,v_call,cdr3_aa
15,.,TRBV5-4,CASSDGQGLQETQYF
13,few,TRBV7-9,CASSSTRVTEAFF
14,.,TRBV6-5,CASSYSSSPYEQYF
15,.,TRBV6-1,CASSERLSEYQPQHF
16,.,TRBV19,CASTSRDRGGAYGYTF
13,.,TRBV9,CASSVNHKNIQYF
13,few,TRBV10-3,CAISVASGNTIYF
11,.,TRBV6-1,CASSDPFEQYF
13,few,TRBV6-1,CASQVTWNTEAFF
16,once,TRBV15,CATSRDNYGSSYEQYF
12,.,TRBV12-5,CASGLDTDTQYF
15,.,TRBV6-1,CASSELGLPSEPQHF
13,.,TRBV2,CASLETGNQPQHF
15,.,TRBV2,CASSADSPARETQYF
12,.,TRBV5-8,CASSDTVYGYTF
14,.,TRBV6-5,CASTSRPMTYEQYF
13,.,TRBV7-9,CASSLAVGYTQYF
13,.,TRBV7-3,CASSQGWGTEAFF
15,.,TRBV28,CASSPTGGGLQPQHF
14,.,TRBV7-9,CASSSGQYNQPQHF
15,.,TRBV5-1,CASSLVSQGAGGYTF
14,.,TRBV10-3,CAISESESYNEQFF
17,.,TRBV5-1,CASSLEGGFGSTDTQYF
13,.,TRBV7-9,CASSLQGADTQYF
12,.,TRBV19,CASSIGSGELFF
15,.,TRBV6-5,CASFTTGQMNTEAFF
15,.,TRBV5-1,CASSPGGVMETEAFF